The T cell receptor beta chain described here comes from a study of T-cell memory formation after mild COVID-19. TCRalpha and TCRbeta libraries used 5'RACE with constant-segment primers and UMIs. TCRdb re-analysed the 5' RACE reads in MiXCR, keeping a single row per CDR3 protein. The sample consists of fewer than 200,000 distinct CDR3 sequences, over 10% of them appearing once. Trimming shortened V by 2 bases and J by 10 bases, and 8 bases separated the two germline ends. Germline V CDR1 and CDR2: KGHDR, SFDVKD. The CDR3 runs 12 residues. General observations from the study: Later expanders leaned CD4+, whereas clones that contracted between day 15 and 85 were balanced CD4/CD8. CD8+ contracting clones occupied EMRA, while CD4+ ones occupied mainly CM and EM.

As to this clonotype: Its antigen remains unidentified.

This sequence was found in a man younger than 35 who had mild COVID-19 (a few samples of this study predate the infection). Cell type and time point are not known. The V and J genes are TRBV24-1 and TRBJ2-1; D ambiguous. The specimen was PBMCs or a T cell subset sorted from them (not recorded which). The CDR3 region is CATSDYWREQFF. CDR3 in DNA: TGTGCCACCAGTGATTACTGGCGGGAGCAGTTCTTC.